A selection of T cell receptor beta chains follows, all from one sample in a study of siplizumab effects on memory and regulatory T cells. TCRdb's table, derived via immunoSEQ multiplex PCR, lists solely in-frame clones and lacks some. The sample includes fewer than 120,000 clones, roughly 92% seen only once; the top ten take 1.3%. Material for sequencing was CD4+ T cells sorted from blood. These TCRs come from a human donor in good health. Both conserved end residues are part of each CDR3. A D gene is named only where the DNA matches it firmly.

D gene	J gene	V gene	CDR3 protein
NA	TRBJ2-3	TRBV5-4	CASSLDGGGTDTQYF
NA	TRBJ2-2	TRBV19	CASTLDIISRNTGELFF
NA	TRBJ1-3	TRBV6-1	CASNPDFSGNTIYF
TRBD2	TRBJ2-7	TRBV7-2	CAVALPGGGGEQYF
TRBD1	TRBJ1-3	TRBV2	CASGQGSGGNTIYF
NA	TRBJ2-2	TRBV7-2	CASSSSGVVTGELFF
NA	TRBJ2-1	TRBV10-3	CAISEFRDPYNEQFF
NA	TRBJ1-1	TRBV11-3	CASSPKRTEAFF
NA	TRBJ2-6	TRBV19	CASRVGGAGANVLTF
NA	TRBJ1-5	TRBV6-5	CASSYSGAGNQPQHF